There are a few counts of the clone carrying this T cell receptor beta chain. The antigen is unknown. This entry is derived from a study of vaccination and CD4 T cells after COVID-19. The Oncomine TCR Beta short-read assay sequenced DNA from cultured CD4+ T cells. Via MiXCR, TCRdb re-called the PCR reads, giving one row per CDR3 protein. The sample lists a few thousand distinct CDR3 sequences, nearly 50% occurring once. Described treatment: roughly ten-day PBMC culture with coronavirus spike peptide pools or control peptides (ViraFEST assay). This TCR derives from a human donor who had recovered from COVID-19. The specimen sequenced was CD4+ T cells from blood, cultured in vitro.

The CDR3 bases are TGTGCCACCAGCAGAGATAGAACCATCGGTAGTTCACCCCTCCACTTT. As protein: CATSRDRTIGSSPLHF. V gene TRBV15 combines with J gene TRBJ1-6; D is unclear. The CDR3 loop spans 16 amino acids. Germline lookup yields CDR1 LNHNV and CDR2 YYDKDF (reference sequence). V dropped 0 bases and J dropped 9 bases, with 15 bases sitting between them.